This T cell receptor (beta chain) was recorded in a study of blood T cell repertoires in COVID-19 (dated by TCRdb to the early 2020s). Describing the broader study: Samples covering the acute and convalescent phases of COVID-19 were provided by collaborators in the United States, Italy and Spain. The samples were drawn from two sources: the first 160 participants of the ongoing ImmuneRACE study, and 1,000 to 1,500 subjects contributed by 6 global collaborators. A freely available public database, intended as a resource for researchers studying the immune response to SARS-CoV-2, is where the repertoires were released. Subjects who had been exposed to COVID-19, were actively infected with it, or had recovered from it provided the deeply sampled blood TCRbeta repertoires that made up the dataset. The material from the prospective study consisted of cDNA or gDNA derived from T cells, B-cell-depleted T cells, or PBMCs. Sample metadata almost always included a de-identified subject ID, COVID-19 status, age in years and sex. HLA class I and class II types, where available, came from metadata supplied by the sample provider rather than from assay-based typing. Here is what the overall study found, with its caveats: Clinical and demographic metadata were provided uncurated, with the amount varying by source and participant.

Whole blood was collected in K2EDTA tubes by collaborating institutions according to the institutions' own protocols. For TCRbeta analysis, collaborators shipped samples in one of three forms: frozen whole blood, isolated PBMCs, or DNA extracted from either of those sample types. With respect to this clone: Its recognized antigen is unknown. No much larger clone is present one base from it, and per-base qualities are unavailable.

The immunoSEQ Assay, a bias-controlled multiplex PCR, was used to amplify TCRbeta CDR3 regions from genomic DNA. The published analysis was carried out like this. The number of nucleated cells in each sample was estimated from the amplification of reference gene primers within the assay. To quantify the absolute abundance of each unique TCRbeta CDR3 rearrangement, sequence reads were collapsed and filtered. For each sample, productive Simpson clonality was calculated as the square root of Simpson's diversity index across productive rearrangements. The source is immuneACCESS, and TCRdb retained only in-frame sequences with V and J called. Part of the clones is not carried over; for the studies checked, unresolved V genes explain less than half of this, and the remainder is unexplained. For V, J and clone size, that table is used; D and trimming come from the DNA. The sample profile shows 70,000 to 95,000 clones; around 89% of them were found once. The leading ten clones occupy about 5% of the sample.

This TCR was recovered from a woman aged 80 or older with active COVID-19. Sequencing was performed on peripheral blood.

The CDR3 is CASSPLGGRDSYEQYF. The nucleotide sequence is given as TGTGCCAGCAGCCCCCTGGGCGGGAGGGACTCCTACGAGCAGTACTTC. The chain is encoded by TRBV7-2 joined to TRBJ2-7; 9 bases in the junction line up with TRBD2. The germline V gene encodes CDR1 SGHTA and CDR2 FQGNSA. V and J are trimmed by 5 bases and 0 bases, and the gene matches miss 8 bases of the junction. Inclusive of the bounding cysteine and phenylalanine, the CDR3 is 16 residues long. Left in the record is the CDR3 DNA by itself, 48 bases read in frame from the first base. With the portions outside the CDR3 filled from the reference TRBV7-2 and TRBJ2-7 genes, the complete variable region becomes GAGVSQSPSNKVTEKGKDVELRCDPISGHTALYWYRQSLGQGLEFLIYFQGNSAPDKSGLPSDRFSAERTGGSVSTLTIQRTQQEDSAVYLCASSPLGGRDSYEQYFGPGTRLTVT.